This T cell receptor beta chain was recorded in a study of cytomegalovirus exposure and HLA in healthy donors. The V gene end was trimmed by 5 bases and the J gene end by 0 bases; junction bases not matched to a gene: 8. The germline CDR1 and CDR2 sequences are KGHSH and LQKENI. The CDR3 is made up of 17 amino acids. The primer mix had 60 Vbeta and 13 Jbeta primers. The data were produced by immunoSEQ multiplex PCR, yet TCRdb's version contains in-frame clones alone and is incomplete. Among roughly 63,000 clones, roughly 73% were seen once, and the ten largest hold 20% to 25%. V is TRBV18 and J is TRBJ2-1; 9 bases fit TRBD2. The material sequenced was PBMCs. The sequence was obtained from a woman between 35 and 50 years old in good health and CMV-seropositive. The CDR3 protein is CASSLASSGASYNEQFF. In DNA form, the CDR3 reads TGTGCCAGCTCATTAGCCTCTAGCGGGGCCTCCTACAATGAGCAGTTCTTC.